This T cell receptor (beta chain) was sequenced in a study of T-cell memory formation after mild COVID-19. Findings and caveats of the study: Whereas later expanders leaned CD4+, clones contracting day 15 to 85 showed a balanced CD4/CD8 makeup.

This clonotype was recorded a few times. Its antigen remains unknown. TCRdb recomputed calls from the 5' RACE reads with MiXCR, one row per CDR3 protein. This sample has hundreds of thousands of distinct CDR3 sequences, with under 30% found just once. V was clipped by 2 bases and J by 4 bases, with 19 bases between them. Per germline, CDR1 SGHRS and CDR2 YFSETQ. CDR3 length: 17 amino acids. This TCR came from an adult woman who had mild COVID-19 (a few samples of this study predate the infection). Cell type and time point are not known. Sequences were obtained from PBMCs or a T cell subset sorted from them (not recorded which). This chain uses TRBV5-1 with TRBJ2-1; a possible D gene is TRBD2 (6 bases). The CDR3 nucleotides read TGCGCCAGCAGCTTCCCACGCGGAGGGCAGGGTTACAATGAGCAGTTCTTC. Translating gives CASSFPRGGQGYNEQFF.